The 32 T cell receptor beta chains below come from one sample, sequenced in a study of T-cell memory formation after mild COVID-19. MiXCR, applied by TCRdb to the 5' RACE reads, yields one record per CDR3 protein. There are approximately 350,000 distinct CDR3 sequences in the sample; 25% to 30% occur only once, and 13% lies in the top ten. Material: PBMCs or a T cell subset sorted from them (not recorded which). These receptors all stem from an adult woman who had mild COVID-19 (a few samples of this study predate the infection). Cell type and time point are not known.

This clonotype was picked up a small number of times. The V and J genes are TRBV15 and TRBJ2-1; D is unresolved. With 9 bases removed from V and 5 bases from J, the gap between germline ends came to 20 bases. Germline values: CDR1 LNHNV, CDR2 YYDKDF (reference sequence). The length of the CDR3 is 15 residues. CDR3 DNA: TGTGCCACGGGGTCGGCTAGTCGTTGGAACAATGAGCAGTTCTTC. It translates to CATGSASRWNNEQFF. Full variable domain (rest looked up from reference TRBV15 and TRBJ2-1): DAMVIQNPRYQVTQFGKPVTLSCSQTLNHNVMYWYQQKSSQAPKLLFHYYDKDFNNEADTPDNFQSRRPNTSFCFLDIRSPGLGDTAMYLCATGSASRWNNEQFFGPGTRLTVL.

V and J are TRBV29-1 and TRBJ2-1; no firm D call. The germline V and J ends were trimmed by 3 bases and 1 base, with 7 bases remaining between them. The CDR3 is 13 residues long. CDR1 is SQVTM and CDR2 is ANQGSEA in the germline V gene. CDR3 region: CSVENLSYNEQFF. CDR3 nucleotide sequence: TGCAGCGTTGAGAACCTTTCCTACAATGAGCAGTTCTTC.

This clonotype came up a few times. The chain carries TRBV5-6 and TRBJ2-1; D perhaps matches TRBD2 (6 bases). Trimming shortened V by 4 bases and J by 5 bases, and 13 bases separated the two germline ends. CDR1 is SGHDT and CDR2 is YYEEEE in the germline V gene. This CDR3 is 14 amino acids long. The CDR3 bases are TGTGCCAGCAGCCCCGGGACTCCAGACAATGAGCAGTTCTTC. Its protein product is CASSPGTPDNEQFF.

The chain has TRBV12-3 or TRBV12-4 and TRBJ2-1; D not certain. V gave up 6 bases and J gave up 3 bases, with 12 bases separating them. The CDR3 has 14 residues. For the CDR3, the DNA is TGTGCCAGCAGCGCCGGTGAATTCTACAATGAGCAGTTCTTC. As protein: CASSAGEFYNEQFF.

This clonotype has just a few counts. V usage is TRBV5-1 and J usage is TRBJ2-5; D is possibly TRBD1 (6 bases). The CDR3 is 14 residues long. In germline, CDR1 is SGHRS, CDR2 YFSETQ. V was pared by 3 bases and J by 5 bases, with 14 bases between. The CDR3 loop reads CASSSNTGMETQYF. CDR3 in DNA: TGCGCCAGCAGCTCCAATACAGGGATGGAGACCCAGTACTTC. The full variable domain, with the rest looked up from reference TRBV5-1 and TRBJ2-5, is KAGVTQTPRYLIKTRGQQVTLSCSPISGHRSVSWYQQTPGQGLQFLFEYFSETQRNKGNFPGRFSGRQFSNSRSEMNVSTLELGDSALYLCASSSNTGMETQYFGPGTRLLVL.

In its sample, this clonotype was seen a few times. The rearrangement uses TRBV4-3 and TRBJ2-5; D is unclear. The length of the CDR3 is 13 residues. Germline V gene sequence: CDR1 LGHNA, CDR2 YSLEER. The V and J ends lost 2 bases and 4 bases respectively, with 8 bases between them. DNA for the CDR3: TGCGCCAGCAGCCAATGGACCGGAGAGACCCAGTACTTC. This encodes CASSQWTGETQYF.

The chain has TRBV4-3 and TRBJ2-3, with a possible D match to TRBD1 (6 bases). In germline, CDR1 is LGHNA, CDR2 YSLEER. The V end lost 0 bases, the J end lost 1 base, and 8 bases lay between the germline ends. This CDR3 spans 15 amino acids. In DNA, the CDR3 is TGCGCCAGCAGCCAAGATTGGACAGGCACAGATACGCAGTATTTT. It specifies CASSQDWTGTDTQYF.

The chain links TRBV5-1 to TRBJ2-3; D might be TRBD2 (5 bases). Germline V gene lookup returns CDR1 SGHRS and CDR2 YFSETQ. This CDR3 comprises 17 residues. Trimming took 4 bases from V and 2 from J, leaving 20 bases between them. In nucleotides, the CDR3 is TGCGCCAGCAGCCTCGTGGTGGGCGGGTCACTCACAGATACGCAGTATTTT. Residues: CASSLVVGGSLTDTQYF.

The chain recombines TRBV7-9 with TRBJ2-7; D is possibly TRBD1 (6 bases). CDR3 size: 18 residues. Trimming removed 4 bases from V and 6 bases from J, with 28 bases in between. The germline V gene encodes CDR1 SEHNR and CDR2 FQNEAQ (reference sequence). CDR3 nucleotide sequence: TGTGCCAGCAGCTCTCGGGTCCGGGACACCCGTGTCCTTGCCGAGCAGTACTTC. Protein sequence: CASSSRVRDTRVLAEQYF.

This clonotype was recorded a few times. V usage is TRBV7-2 and J usage is TRBJ2-1; TRBD1 or TRBD2 may be the D gene (6 bases each). Trimming took off 5 bases at V and 2 bases at J, with 16 bases between the two ends. The CDR3 contains 16 residues. The V gene's germline CDR1 is SGHTA and CDR2 FQGNSA. The chain's CDR3 is CASSPYGRDTYNEQFF. In nucleotides, the CDR3 is TGTGCCAGCAGCCCCTATGGGCGGGACACCTACAATGAGCAGTTCTTC.

J is TRBJ2-1 and V is TRBV24-1; 16 bases match TRBD2. J was trimmed by 8 bases and V by 4 bases; bases with no gene match: 7. Looked up from germline, CDR1 is KGHDR and CDR2 is SFDVKD. The CDR3 consists of 17 residues. In DNA, the CDR3 is TGTGCCACCAGTGACTCGGGACTAGCGGGAGGGCCGTATGAGCAGTTCTTC. It is translated as CATSDSGLAGGPYEQFF.

A few counts support this clonotype. The rearrangement links TRBV2 to TRBJ2-3, with D perhaps matching TRBD2 (5 bases). The V end lost 4 bases, the J end lost 8 bases, and 16 bases lay between the germline ends. The CDR3 totals 14 residues. Per the germline V gene, CDR1 is SNHLY and CDR2 is FYNNEI. The CDR3 spells CASSGSGTLGTQYF. The CDR3 DNA is TGTGCCAGCAGTGGGTCGGGAACCTTGGGTACGCAGTATTTT.

This clonotype showed up just once. This sequence joins TRBV2 and TRBJ2-5; no clear D gene. Germline values: CDR1 SNHLY, CDR2 FYNNEI. Trimming removed 6 bases from V and 2 bases from J, with 16 bases in between. The CDR3 extends over 15 amino acids. CDR3: CASSQKVASQETQYF. For the CDR3, the DNA is TGTGCCAGCAGCCAAAAGGTAGCCTCTCAAGAGACCCAGTACTTC.

The rearrangement links TRBV7-2 to TRBJ2-7; 10 nucleotides match TRBD2. The CDR3 covers 14 residues. Germline loops: CDR1 SGHTA, CDR2 FQGNSA. Trimming cost V 8 bases and J 5 bases; bases outside gene matches: 9. The CDR3 DNA sequence: TGTGCCAGCGGAATAGCGGGAGGTAGGGACGAGCAGTACTTC. It is translated as CASGIAGGRDEQYF.

This clonotype was detected once. The CDR3 nucleotides are TGCAGTGCTAGTCAGGGGGCTGACAATGAGCAGTTCTTC. Translating it yields CSASQGADNEQFF. The chain carries TRBV20-1 and TRBJ2-1; 8 bases agree with TRBD1. V lost 3 bases and J lost 5; bases outside the gene matches: 3. The germline CDR1 and CDR2 sequences are DFQATT and SNEGSKA (reference sequence). The CDR3 loop spans 13 amino acids.

This clonotype was observed a few times. The V and J genes are TRBV7-9 and TRBJ1-5; D might be TRBD1 (6 bases). The germline CDR1 and CDR2 sequences are SEHNR and FQNEAQ (reference sequence). The CDR3 consists of 13 residues. The V and J ends lost 3 bases and 11 bases respectively, with 14 bases between them. The CDR3 reads CASSFAPQGSQHF. The CDR3 nucleotides read TGTGCCAGCAGCTTCGCACCTCAGGGGTCCCAGCATTTT.

Written as DNA, the CDR3 is TGCAGTGCTAGGGACCCTATGAACACTGAAGCTTTCTTT. It yields the protein CSARDPMNTEAFF. The V and J genes are TRBV20-1 and TRBJ1-1; D unclear. The ends were cut back, 3 bases at V and 0 bases at J, with 8 bases in the middle. CDR1 is DFQATT and CDR2 is SNEGSKA in the germline V gene (reference sequence). The CDR3 is 13 amino acids.

The chain uses TRBV24-1 and TRBJ1-1; no reliable D call. The V end lost 5 bases, the J end lost 1 base, and 10 bases lay between the germline ends. CDR3 length equals 14 residues. In germline, CDR1 is KGHDR, CDR2 SFDVKD. CDR3 in DNA: TGTGCCACCAGTGGGGAACCCCCGAACACTGAAGCTTTCTTT. This encodes CATSGEPPNTEAFF.

The chain couples TRBV5-6 to TRBJ1-2, with D possibly matching TRBD1 (6 bases). Germline CDR1 and CDR2: SGHDT and YYEEEE. The CDR3 totals 15 residues. Trimming took off 4 bases at V and 3 bases at J, with 16 bases between the two ends. This CDR3 is CASSDDRDIHYGYTF. The CDR3 nucleotides are TGTGCCAGCAGCGACGACCGGGACATACACTATGGCTACACCTTC.

The genes are TRBV5-1 and TRBJ2-3; TRBD2 is a possible D gene (6 bases). V shed 4 bases and J shed 2 bases, with 14 bases lying between them. The germline gives CDR1 SGHRS, CDR2 YFSETQ. The CDR3 is made up of 15 amino acids. Here the CDR3 DNA reads TGCGCCAGCAGCAACCGCGGGACCTACACAGATACGCAGTATTTT. Encoded protein: CASSNRGTYTDTQYF.

The genes are TRBV7-3 and TRBJ2-1; the match to TRBD2 covers 8 bases. The CDR3 runs to 18 residues. Trimming cost V 3 bases and J 4 bases; bases outside gene matches: 14. In germline, CDR1 is SGHTA, CDR2 FQGTGA. This CDR3 reads CASSFWLKRESGYNEQFF. The DNA for the CDR3 is TGTGCCAGCAGCTTCTGGCTGAAGCGGGAGTCTGGGTACAATGAGCAGTTCTTC.

This clonotype has just a few counts. The V call is TRBV9, the J call TRBJ2-5; D possibly matches TRBD1 or TRBD2 (6 bases each). V lost 0 bases and J lost 5, with 14 bases in between. CDR1 and CDR2 (germline): SGDLS, YYNGEE. The CDR3 contains 15 residues. DNA for the CDR3: TGTGCCAGCAGCGTAGATCCGGGGGCGATGGAGACCCAGTACTTC. It codes for CASSVDPGAMETQYF.

The rearrangement joins TRBV7-9 to TRBJ2-5; 10 nucleotides align to TRBD1. CDR1 is SEHNR and CDR2 is FQNEAQ in the germline V gene (reference sequence). This CDR3 region has 16 residues. After removal of 4 bases from V and 6 bases from J, the junction contained 11 bases not matched to a gene. In DNA form, the CDR3 reads TGTGCCAGCAGCTCCGTAATTAGACAGGGGGCGAAGACCCAGTACTTC. Protein: CASSSVIRQGAKTQYF.

The rearrangement joins TRBV4-2 to TRBJ2-1, with D possibly TRBD2 on 6 matching bases. From germline, CDR1 is LGHNA and CDR2 YNFKEQ. V lost 1 base to trimming and J lost 0 bases, with 13 bases between them. The CDR3 spans 17 residues. The CDR3 DNA reads as TGTGCCAGCAGCCAAGTCCTCGCCGGGAGCTCCTACAATGAGCAGTTCTTC. Amino acid sequence: CASSQVLAGSSYNEQFF.

The chain couples TRBV5-1 to TRBJ1-2; maybe TRBD1 (6 bases). CDR3 length: 13 amino acids. CDR1 and CDR2 (germline): SGHRS, YFSETQ. V lost 0 bases and J lost 4, with 7 bases in between. The CDR3 here is CASSLEGVYGYTF. The CDR3 DNA reads as TGCGCCAGCAGCTTGGAGGGGGTCTATGGCTACACCTTC.

The chain has TRBV12-3 or TRBV12-4 and TRBJ1-1; D not resolved. The CDR3 contains 13 residues. V lost 7 bases to trimming and J lost 1 base, with 10 bases between them. CDR3 protein: CASNVMGNTEAFF. The CDR3 nucleotides are TGTGCCAGCAACGTTATGGGGAACACTGAAGCTTTCTTT.

This clonotype was seen at least ten times. J is TRBJ2-1 and V is TRBV12-3 or TRBV12-4; 7 bases fit TRBD2. This CDR3 spans 14 amino acids. V lost 3 bases, J lost 4 bases, and 3 bases stayed unmatched. This CDR3 is CASSLGGLYNEQFF. CDR3 nucleotides: TGTGCCAGCAGTTTGGGAGGGCTTTACAATGAGCAGTTCTTC.

The rearrangement links TRBV12-3 or TRBV12-4 to TRBJ1-1, with 9 nucleotides matching TRBD1. The J segment lost 5 bases and the V segment lost 6 bases, leaving 7 bases of the junction unmatched. CDR3 length: 14 amino acids. CDR3 sequence: CASRKQGAGTEAFF. The CDR3 DNA reads as TGTGCCAGCAGAAAACAGGGGGCTGGAACTGAAGCTTTCTTT.

The V gene is TRBV18, the J gene TRBJ2-2; D unclear. CDR1 and CDR2 (germline): KGHSH, LQKENI. CDR3 length: 13 amino acids. The germline V and J ends were trimmed by 10 bases and 4 bases, with 13 bases remaining between them. CDR3 in amino acids: CATQDVPTGELFF. In nucleotides, the CDR3 is TGTGCCACTCAGGACGTTCCCACCGGGGAGCTGTTTTTT.

V gene TRBV7-8 combines with J gene TRBJ2-4, with a weak D call TRBD1 (6 bases). The ends were cut back, 0 bases at V and 8 bases at J, with 17 bases in the middle. CDR1 is SGHVS, CDR2 FQNEAQ, per germline. The CDR3 consists of 16 residues. The CDR3 here is CASSLAASGVQDIQYF. CDR3 nucleotide sequence: TGTGCCAGCAGCTTAGCGGCTTCAGGGGTTCAAGACATTCAGTACTTC.

This clonotype has a handful of counts. The CDR3 nucleotides are TGTGCCAGCAGCTTATTCCCTAGCGGGAACTACGAGCAGTACTTC. Its translation: CASSLFPSGNYEQYF. V gene TRBV11-1 combines with J gene TRBJ2-7; TRBD2 aligns across 9 bases. CDR1 and CDR2 from the germline V gene are SGHAT and FQDESV (reference sequence). After removal of 2 bases from V and 3 bases from J, the junction contained 5 bases not matched to a gene. CDR3 length equals 15 residues.

The chain links TRBV25-1 to TRBJ2-5; D ambiguous. The CDR3 is 16 residues long. Germline loops: CDR1 MGHDK, CDR2 SYGVNS. The V and J ends lost 5 bases and 4 bases respectively, with 20 bases between them. The CDR3 loop reads CASSSTSGFLGETQYF. The DNA for the CDR3 is TGTGCCAGCAGTAGCACCTCCGGGTTTCTGGGAGAGACCCAGTACTTC.